This section outlines one T cell receptor beta chain sequence together with its context. This clone was detected only once. This receptor's antigen is unknown. No much larger clonotype is one base removed from it; base qualities were not supplied. Genomic DNA was isolated from the sorted cells so that the TCRbeta CDR3 region could be sequenced. The immunoSEQ Assay was used for sequencing of TCRbeta CDR3 regions. This is the immuneACCESS table as TCRdb keeps it, with only in-frame sequences that have V and J called. A part of the clones is gone; compared with another copy, unresolved V genes explain less than half, and the rest is unexplained. This sample is represented by 60,000 to 90,000 clones; 65% to 85% of them were singletons. 0.76% of the sample is in the top ten clones. The data belong to a study of OX40 agonist ivuxolimab in advanced cancers. Regarding the study in general: Ivuxolimab was a fully human IgG2 agonistic monoclonal antibody targeting the costimulatory receptor OX40 (CD134). Intravenous ivuxolimab was administered to patients every 2 weeks at six dose levels: 0.01, 0.1, 0.3, 1.5, 3 and 10 mg/kg. Of the 50 to 55 dose-escalation patients, hepatocellular carcinoma was present in approximately 20, melanoma in approximately 15, renal cell carcinoma in 9 and head and neck cancer in 9. A male proportion of roughly 80% and a mean age of approximately 58 years, ranging from 23 to 79, were recorded for the dose-escalation cohort. Prior anti-PD-1, anti-PD-L1 or anti-CTLA-4 therapy was permitted, and about two fifths of dose-escalation patients had received checkpoint inhibitors. Partial responses occurred in three dose-escalation patients, of whom one had hepatocellular carcinoma and two had cutaneous melanoma. The point of sequencing TCRbeta in the periphery was to test whether ivuxolimab changed TCR sequence diversity and drove clonal T-cell expansion. The paper reports the monotherapy dose-escalation portion (N of about 50 patients) of the phase I ivuxolimab trial.

The trial excluded patients who had a history of autoimmune disease or were on systemic immunosuppression. Peripheral blood for TCR sequencing was collected from all dose cohorts at baseline, on cycle 4 day 1, and on cycle 7 day 1. Samples came from an open-label, multicenter, first-in-human phase I dose-escalation trial of ivuxolimab. Adults with locally advanced or metastatic melanoma, renal cell, hepatocellular, or head and neck squamous cell carcinoma were enrolled in the trial. Before TCR sequencing, CD4+ T cells and CD8+ T cells from peripheral blood were sorted into separate populations. From cysteine to phenylalanine, the CDR3 is 14 amino acids long. The only DNA kept is the CDR3, 42 bases in frame from the first base. V is pared back by 3 bases and J by 8 bases, with 15 bases lying between the germline termini. CDR1 and CDR2 were assigned from the germline V gene (reference sequence) as LNHNV and YYDKDF.

The paper's findings and limits, for the study overall: The antigen specificity of the peripheral T cells that underwent clonal expansion was not determined. Low levels of normalized T-cell clonal expansion were also seen in some patients who did not respond. After ivuxolimab, expanded clones were on average more numerous among CD8+ T cells than among CD4+ T cells. Partial responders in the 0.1-3.0 mg/kg groups had among the lowest normalized peripheral clonal expansion, especially among CD8+ T cells. At doses from 0.1 to 3.0 mg/kg, clonal expansion was seen in both CD4+ and CD8+ blood T cells between baseline and week 6.

The chain employs TRBV15 and TRBJ2-3, and the D gene may be TRBD1, 6 bases matching. The material sequenced was CD4+ or CD8+ T cells sorted from blood, taken in a trial of the OX40 agonist ivuxolimab. This TCR came from an adult with an advanced solid tumor such as melanoma, head and neck, liver or kidney cancer. At the DNA level, the sequence is TGTGCCACCAGCAGCTCAGGGGTTTGGGGTACGCAGTATTTT. Protein translation: CATSSSGVWGTQYF.